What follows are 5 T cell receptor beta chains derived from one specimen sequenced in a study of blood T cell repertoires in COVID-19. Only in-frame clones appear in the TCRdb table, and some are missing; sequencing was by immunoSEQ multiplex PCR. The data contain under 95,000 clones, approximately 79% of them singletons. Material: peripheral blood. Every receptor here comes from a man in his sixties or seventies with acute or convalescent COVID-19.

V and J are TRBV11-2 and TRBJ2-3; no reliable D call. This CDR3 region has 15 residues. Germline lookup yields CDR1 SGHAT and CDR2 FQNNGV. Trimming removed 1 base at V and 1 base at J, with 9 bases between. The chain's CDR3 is CASSLGVSGTDTQYF. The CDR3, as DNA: TGTGCCAGCAGCTTAGGAGTAAGCGGCACAGATACGCAGTATTTT.

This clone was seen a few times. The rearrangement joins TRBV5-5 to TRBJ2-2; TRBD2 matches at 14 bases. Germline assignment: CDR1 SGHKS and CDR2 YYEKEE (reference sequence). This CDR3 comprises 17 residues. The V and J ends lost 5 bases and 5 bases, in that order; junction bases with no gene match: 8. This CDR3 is CASRAGTSGGGTGELFF. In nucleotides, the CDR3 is TGTGCCAGCAGAGCCGGGACTAGCGGGGGCGGGACCGGGGAGCTGTTTTTT.

The CDR3 region is CSVGGGQGGHEQYF. The CDR3 DNA reads as TGCAGCGTTGGGGGGGGACAGGGTGGACACGAGCAGTACTTC. The V gene is TRBV29-1, the J gene TRBJ2-7, with 9 bases lining up with TRBD1. The CDR3 is 14 residues long. V was clipped by 4 bases and J by 5 bases; unmatched bases: 9. The germline CDR1 and CDR2 sequences are SQVTM and ANQGSEA.

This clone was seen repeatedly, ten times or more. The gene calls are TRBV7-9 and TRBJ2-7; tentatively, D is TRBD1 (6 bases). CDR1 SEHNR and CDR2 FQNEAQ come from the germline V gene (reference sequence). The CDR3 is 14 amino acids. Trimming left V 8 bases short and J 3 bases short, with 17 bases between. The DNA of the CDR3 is TGTGCCAGCTCGGCTCCGGGACACTACTACGAGCAGTACTTC. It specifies CASSAPGHYYEQYF.

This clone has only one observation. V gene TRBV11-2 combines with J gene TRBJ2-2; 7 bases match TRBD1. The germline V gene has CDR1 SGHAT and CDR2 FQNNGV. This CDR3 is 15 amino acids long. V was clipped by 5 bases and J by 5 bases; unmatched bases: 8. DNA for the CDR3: TGTGCCAGCAGCACCCTGACAGGGTTTACCGGGGAGCTGTTTTTT. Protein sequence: CASSTLTGFTGELFF. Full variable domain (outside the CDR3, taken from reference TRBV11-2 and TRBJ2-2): EAGVAQSPRYKIIEKRQSVAFWCNPISGHATLYWYQQILGQGPKLLIQFQNNGVVDDSQLPKDRFSAERLKGVDSTLKIQPAKLEDSAVYLCASSTLTGFTGELFFGEGSRLTVL.